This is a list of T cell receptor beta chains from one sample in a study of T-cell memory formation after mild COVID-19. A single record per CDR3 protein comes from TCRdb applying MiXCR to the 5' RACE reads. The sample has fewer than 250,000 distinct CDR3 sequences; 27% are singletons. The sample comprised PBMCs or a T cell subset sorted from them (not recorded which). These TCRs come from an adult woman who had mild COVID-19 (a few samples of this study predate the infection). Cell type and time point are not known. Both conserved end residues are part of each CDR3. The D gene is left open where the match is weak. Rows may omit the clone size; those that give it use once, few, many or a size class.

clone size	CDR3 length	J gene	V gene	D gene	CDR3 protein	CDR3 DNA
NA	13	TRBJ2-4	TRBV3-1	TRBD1	CASSLRTGNIQYF	TGTGCCAGCAGCCTTCGGACAGGGAACATTCAGTACTTC
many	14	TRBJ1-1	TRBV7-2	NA	CASSLGGRDTEAFF	TGTGCCAGCAGCTTAGGGGGCAGGGACACTGAAGCTTTCTTT
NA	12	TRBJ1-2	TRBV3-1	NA	CASSQVLHGYTF	TGTGCCAGCAGCCAAGTTCTTCATGGCTACACCTTC
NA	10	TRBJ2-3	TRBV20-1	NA	CSARDNTQYF	TGCAGTGCTAGAGATAATACGCAGTATTTT
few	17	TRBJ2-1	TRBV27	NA	CASSQGLGENSYNEQFF	TGTGCCAGCAGTCAAGGACTGGGGGAAAACTCCTACAATGAGCAGTTCTTC
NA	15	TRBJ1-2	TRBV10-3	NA	CAISEKGLERSGYTF	TGTGCCATCAGTGAGAAGGGGCTGGAGAGAAGCGGCTACACCTTC
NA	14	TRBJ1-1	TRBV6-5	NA	CASSYKEPNTEAFF	TGTGCCAGCAGTTACAAAGAGCCGAACACTGAAGCTTTCTTT
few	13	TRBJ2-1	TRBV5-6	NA	CASSLGAGDEQFF	TGTGCCAGCAGCTTGGGGGCGGGCGATGAGCAGTTCTTC
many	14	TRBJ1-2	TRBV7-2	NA	CASSLDPAGGGYTF	TGTGCCAGCAGCTTAGATCCCGCTGGAGGTGGCTACACCTTC
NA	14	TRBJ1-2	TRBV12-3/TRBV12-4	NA	CASSSITGKYGYTF	TGTGCCAGCAGTTCTATAACAGGGAAGTATGGCTACACCTTC
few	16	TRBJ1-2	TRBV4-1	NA	CASSQEVAPGANGYTF	TGCGCCAGCAGCCAAGAGGTGGCCCCGGGAGCTAATGGCTACACCTTC
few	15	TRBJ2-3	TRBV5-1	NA	CASSFRSTVQDTQYF	TGCGCCAGCAGCTTTCGGTCAACAGTGCAAGATACGCAGTATTTT
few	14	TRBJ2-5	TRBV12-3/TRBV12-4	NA	CASSTRTPQETQYF	TGTGCCAGCAGTACCCGGACACCTCAAGAGACCCAGTACTTC
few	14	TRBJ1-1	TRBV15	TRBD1	CATEKEPDRDEAFF	TGTGCCACAGAGAAAGAACCAGACAGGGATGAAGCTTTCTTT
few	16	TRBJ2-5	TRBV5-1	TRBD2	CASSLGSGGTEETQYF	TGCGCCAGCAGCCTGGGGTCGGGGGGAACGGAGGAGACCCAGTACTTC
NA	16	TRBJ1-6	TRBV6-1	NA	CASSDQRGLSNSPLHF	TGTGCCAGCAGTGACCAGAGGGGACTCTCAAATTCACCCCTCCACTTT
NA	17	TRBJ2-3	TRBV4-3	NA	CASSQYHLALGTDTQYF	TGCGCCAGCAGCCAATACCACCTAGCACTCGGCACAGATACGCAGTATTTT
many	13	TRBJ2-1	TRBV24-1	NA	CATRRGAGNEQFF	TGTGCCACCCGTCGGGGGGCGGGAAATGAGCAGTTCTTC
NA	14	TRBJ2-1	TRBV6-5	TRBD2	CASSIGLADNEQFF	TGTGCCAGCAGTATCGGACTAGCGGACAATGAGCAGTTCTTC
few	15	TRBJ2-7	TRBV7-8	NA	CASSLARDGDIEQYF	TGTGCCAGCAGCTTAGCCCGGGACGGGGATATAGAGCAGTACTTC
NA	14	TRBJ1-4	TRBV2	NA	CASSAGRGNEKLFF	TGTGCCAGCAGCGCCGGCCGGGGGAATGAAAAACTGTTTTTT
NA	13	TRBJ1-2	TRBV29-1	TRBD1	CSVEGQGAYGYTF	TGCAGCGTTGAAGGGCAGGGGGCGTATGGCTACACCTTC
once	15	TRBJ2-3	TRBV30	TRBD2	CAWDIAGGPSDTQYF	TGTGCCTGGGATATAGCGGGGGGGCCCTCAGATACGCAGTATTTT
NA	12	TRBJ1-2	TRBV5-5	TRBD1	CASGDRAYGYTF	TGTGCCAGCGGCGACAGGGCTTATGGCTACACCTTC
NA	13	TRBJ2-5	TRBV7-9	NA	CASSSPGLRAQYF	TGTGCCAGCAGCTCCCCGGGACTCCGGGCCCAGTACTTC
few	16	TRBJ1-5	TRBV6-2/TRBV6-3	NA	CASSYDLRIGNQPQHF	TGTGCCAGCAGTTACGACCTCAGGATCGGCAATCAGCCCCAGCATTTT
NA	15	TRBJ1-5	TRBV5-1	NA	CASSLGTLGDQPQHF	TGCGCCAGCAGCTTGGGGACGTTGGGAGATCAGCCCCAGCATTTT
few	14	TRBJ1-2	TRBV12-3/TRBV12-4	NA	CASSLGLGSYGYTF	TGTGCCAGCAGTTTAGGTTTGGGGAGCTATGGCTACACCTTC
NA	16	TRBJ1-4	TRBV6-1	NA	CASSDERAALGRKLFF	TGTGCCAGCAGTGACGAGCGGGCGGCGCTTGGCCGAAAACTGTTTTTT
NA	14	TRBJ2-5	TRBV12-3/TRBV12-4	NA	CASSFSGPQETQYF	TGTGCCAGCAGTTTTAGCGGACCACAAGAGACCCAGTACTTC
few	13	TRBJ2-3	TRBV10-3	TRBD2	CAIKGLATDTQYF	TGTGCCATCAAAGGACTAGCCACAGATACGCAGTATTTT
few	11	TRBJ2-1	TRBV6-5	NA	CASSWANEQFF	TGTGCCAGCAGTTGGGCAAATGAGCAGTTCTTC
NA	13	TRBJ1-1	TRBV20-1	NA	CSASPGRHTEAFF	TGCAGTGCTTCTCCCGGACGGCACACTGAAGCTTTCTTT